These 29 T cell receptor beta chains came from one sample sequenced in a study of control samples from healthy donors and cancer patients. Assay: immunoSEQ multiplex PCR; the TCRdb copy retains only in-frame clones and omits some. The data contain some 70,000 clones, 75% to 85% of them seen just once; the ten biggest clones take up about a sixth. Sequencing was performed on blood. The source is a man in his 60s in good health.

The chain employs TRBV7-2 and TRBJ2-1, with D perhaps TRBD2 (6 bases). V shed 6 bases and J shed 0 bases, with 21 bases lying between them. The CDR3 is made up of 18 amino acids. Germline V CDR1 and CDR2: SGHTA, FQGNSA. The CDR3 reads CASSHWLARDSSYNEQFF. The CDR3 coding sequence is TGTGCCAGCAGTCACTGGCTAGCGCGCGATAGCTCCTACAATGAGCAGTTCTTC. Using reference TRBV7-2 and TRBJ2-1 for the parts outside the CDR3, the full variable domain is GAGVSQSPSNKVTEKGKDVELRCDPISGHTALYWYRQSLGQGLEFLIYFQGNSAPDKSGLPSDRFSAERTGGSVSTLTIQRTQQEDSAVYLCASSHWLARDSSYNEQFFGPGTRLTVL.

Regarding this clone: The same CDR3 also results from other DNA sequences found in this sample. CDR3 amino acids: CASSIMRGTGELFF. As DNA, the CDR3 is TGTGCCAGTAGTATCATGCGTGGCACCGGGGAGCTGTTTTTT. The chain is built from TRBV19 and TRBJ2-2; D ambiguous. The CDR3 is made up of 14 amino acids. In germline, CDR1 is LNHDA, CDR2 SQIVND (reference sequence). The germline V and J ends were trimmed by 3 bases and 4 bases, with 9 bases remaining between them.

The gene calls are TRBV3-1 (or the pseudogene TRBV3-2) and TRBJ2-5; possibly TRBD1 or TRBD2 for D (5 bases each). Germline V lookup: CDR1 LGHDT, CDR2 YNNKEL (reference sequence). This CDR3 is built from 14 residues. Trimming pared 2 bases from V and 5 bases from J, leaving 12 bases between. The CDR3: CASSQRGAIETQYF. CDR3 sequence (DNA): TGTGCCAGCAGCCAACGAGGGGCCATCGAGACCCAGTACTTC.

The rearrangement joins TRBV6-1 to TRBJ2-3; D assignment may be TRBD1 or TRBD2 (5 bases each). The germline gives CDR1 MNHNS, CDR2 SASEGT. This CDR3 is 14 amino acids long. Deletions cut 8 bases from V and 4 bases from J, with 16 bases between. In DNA form, the CDR3 reads TGTGCCAGCGAACTAGGTGGGGGATCAGATACGCAGTATTTT. Protein: CASELGGGSDTQYF.

The rearrangement uses TRBV5-5 and TRBJ2-7, with D unclear. Germline values: CDR1 SGHKS, CDR2 YYEKEE (reference sequence). The CDR3 is made up of 13 amino acids. V shed 7 bases and J shed 6 bases, with 17 bases lying between them. The CDR3 spells CASYRASGSEQYF. The CDR3 bases are TGTGCCAGCTATAGGGCCTCCGGGTCCGAGCAGTACTTC.

The rearrangement links TRBV19 to TRBJ1-5; D unresolved. Germline V gives CDR1 LNHDA, CDR2 SQIVND (reference sequence). V was pared by 5 bases and J by 2 bases, with 13 bases between. The CDR3 is made up of 15 amino acids. The CDR3 sequence: CASSGGEAGNQPQHF. Here the CDR3 DNA reads TGTGCCAGTAGTGGCGGGGAAGCGGGCAATCAGCCCCAGCATTTT.

The gene calls are TRBV7-2 and TRBJ1-4; TRBD1 matches 9 bases. The CDR3 covers 15 residues. J was trimmed by 8 bases and V by 1 base; bases with no gene match: 5. CDR1 is SGHTA, CDR2 FQGNSA, per germline. The chain's CDR3 is CASSLGGQGFEKLFF. Here the CDR3 DNA reads TGTGCCAGCAGCTTAGGAGGACAGGGGTTCGAAAAACTGTTTTTT.

This sequence joins TRBV25-1 and TRBJ1-5; 7 bases map to TRBD1. Trimming cost V 7 bases and J 0 bases; bases outside gene matches: 3. The CDR3 totals 14 residues. From germline, CDR1 is MGHDK and CDR2 SYGVNS. In nucleotides, the CDR3 is TGTGCCAGCATGTACAGGGGTAGCAATCAGCCCCAGCATTTT. Protein: CASMYRGSNQPQHF.

A note on this clone: Its ends do not fully match the called genes, so a read error is possible. V usage is TRBV9 and J usage is TRBJ2-1; 9 positions agree with TRBD2. The CDR3 is 15 residues long. CDR1 and CDR2 from the germline V gene are SGDLS and YYNGEE. The CDR3, as DNA: TGTGCCAGCAGCACCGGGACTAGCTCCTACAATGGGCAGTTCTTC. This gives the protein CASSTGTSSYNGQFF.

This chain links TRBV4-1 with TRBJ1-1; TRBD1 matches 7 bases. This CDR3 region has 13 residues. CDR1 is MGHRA, CDR2 YSYEKL, per germline. Trimming removed 3 bases from V and 4 bases from J; junction bases left unmatched: 2. DNA of the CDR3: TGCGCCAGCAGCCAGACAGGGACCACTGAAGCTTTCTTT. Residues: CASSQTGTTEAFF.

This clone was observed many times. The chain links TRBV4-1 to TRBJ1-1, with D hard to call. The CDR3 contains 15 residues. Germline lookup yields CDR1 MGHRA and CDR2 YSYEKL. V gave up 0 bases and J gave up 6 bases, with 14 bases separating them. CDR3 loop: CASSQDLRVGAEAFF. The CDR3 nucleotides are TGCGCCAGCAGCCAAGATTTAAGGGTTGGGGCTGAAGCTTTCTTT.

The CDR3 is CASTPPGSTEAFF. The CDR3 DNA is TGTGCCAGCACCCCCCCGGGTAGCACTGAAGCTTTCTTT. The rearrangement joins TRBV28 to TRBJ1-1, with D unresolved. V dropped 7 bases and J dropped 4 bases, with 13 bases sitting between them. Germline assignment: CDR1 MDHEN and CDR2 SYDVKM. The CDR3 is made up of 13 amino acids.

The chain combines TRBV4-3 with TRBJ2-4, with D perhaps TRBD2 (5 bases). The CDR3 loop spans 16 amino acids. V lost 0 bases to trimming and J lost 6 bases, with 15 bases between them. Germline V gives CDR1 LGHNA, CDR2 YSLEER. The CDR3 nucleotides are TGCGCCAGCAGCCAAGATATAGGGCCCCGGGGAAACATTCAGTACTTC. It is translated as CASSQDIGPRGNIQYF.

The chain joins TRBV11-2 to TRBJ2-7, with no clear D. CDR3 size: 13 residues. Trimming left V 0 bases short and J 5 bases short, with 8 bases between. CDR1 and CDR2 from the germline V gene are SGHAT and FQNNGV. The CDR3 DNA follows: TGTGCCAGCAGCTTAGAAAGGTTCAACGAGCAGTACTTC. Its protein product is CASSLERFNEQYF.

The chain recombines TRBV5-1 with TRBJ1-6; D is unresolved. V was shortened by 0 bases and J by 9 bases, with 10 bases between the two germline ends. The CDR3 is 14 residues long. Germline CDR1 reads SGHRS; CDR2 reads YFSETQ. CDR3 bases: TGCGCCAGCAGCTTGGACACAGTGGGTTCACCCCTCCACTTT. Protein sequence: CASSLDTVGSPLHF.

This clone was observed a handful of times. The rearrangement joins TRBV9 to TRBJ2-3; 9 nucleotides match TRBD2. Germline V lookup: CDR1 SGDLS, CDR2 YYNGEE. Trimming at V came to 0 bases and at J to 6 bases, leaving 2 bases not matched to a gene. The CDR3 covers 14 residues. CDR3 sequence: CASSVASGMDTQYF. CDR3 nucleotides: TGTGCCAGCAGCGTAGCTAGCGGGATGGATACGCAGTATTTT.

The chain couples TRBV29-1 to TRBJ2-2; no reliable D call. The CDR3 length is 14 residues. Trimming shortened V by 0 bases and J by 5 bases, and 10 bases separated the two germline ends. Looked up from germline, CDR1 is SQVTM and CDR2 is ANQGSEA. The CDR3 loop reads CSVEEGMGTGELFF. For the CDR3, the DNA is TGCAGCGTTGAAGAGGGTATGGGGACCGGGGAGCTGTTTTTT.

This sequence joins TRBV2 and TRBJ2-3, with a tentative D call TRBD2 (6 bases). CDR1 is SNHLY, CDR2 FYNNEI, per germline. The ends were cut back, 6 bases at V and 6 bases at J, with 19 bases in the middle. The CDR3 is 15 residues long. CDR3 residues: CASSPSEGGVDTQYF. The DNA of the CDR3 is TGTGCCAGCAGCCCCTCGGAGGGAGGAGTGGATACGCAGTATTTT.

The rearrangement joins TRBV6-5 to TRBJ1-1, with D possibly matching TRBD1 (5 bases). Germline V gene lookup returns CDR1 MNHEY and CDR2 SVGAGI. CDR3 length: 13 residues. V was trimmed by 5 bases and J by 10 bases, leaving 17 bases between them. The CDR3 region has the DNA TGTGCCAGCAGTCCCGGGGGAGGGAGTGTAGCTTTCTTT. Translated: CASSPGGGSVAFF.

The V and J genes are TRBV2 and TRBJ1-2; 9 bases are a match to TRBD1. J gave up 2 bases and V 4 bases, and 5 bases lay outside the gene matches. CDR3 length equals 15 residues. The V gene's germline CDR1 is SNHLY and CDR2 FYNNEI. CDR3 coding DNA: TGTGCCAGCAGTGCCTATGGACAGGGGAACTATGGCTACACCTTC. Encoded protein: CASSAYGQGNYGYTF. The whole variable domain, filled in from reference TRBV2 and TRBJ1-2, reads EPEVTQTPSHQVTQMGQEVILRCVPISNHLYFYWYRQILGQKVEFLVSFYNNEISEKSEIFDDQFSVERPDGSNFTLKIRSTKLEDSAMYFCASSAYGQGNYGYTFGSGTRLTVV.

The chain recombines TRBV7-9 with TRBJ2-1, with 7 bases matching TRBD2. Germline V lookup: CDR1 SEHNR, CDR2 FQNEAQ (reference sequence). CDR3 size: 12 residues. V lost 4 bases, J lost 10 bases, and 4 bases stayed unmatched. This CDR3 reads CASSSLAEEQFF. The CDR3, as DNA: TGTGCCAGCAGCTCGCTAGCGGAGGAGCAGTTCTTC.

This sequence joins TRBV29-1 and TRBJ2-7; TRBD1 matches at 7 bases. The V and J ends lost 6 bases and 3 bases, in that order; junction bases with no gene match: 8. Germline CDR1 and CDR2: SQVTM and ANQGSEA. The CDR3 length is 13 residues. In nucleotides, the CDR3 is TGCAGCGTCCTCAGGGACAGCTACTACGAGCAGTACTTC. Residues: CSVLRDSYYEQYF.

A single count supports this clone. The chain recombines TRBV5-5 with TRBJ1-2; D remains ambiguous. CDR1 is SGHKS and CDR2 is YYEKEE in the germline V gene (reference sequence). V lost 0 bases and J 3 bases, leaving 12 bases between the germline ends. This CDR3 is 15 amino acids long. CDR3 coding DNA: TGTGCCAGCAGCTTGGCGGTTCAACCAGACTATGGCTACACCTTC. Translation: CASSLAVQPDYGYTF.

As DNA, the CDR3 is TGCGCCAGCAGCCAAGATATGGGGTACACCGGGGAGCTGTTTTTT. It encodes CASSQDMGYTGELFF. This chain uses TRBV4-1 with TRBJ2-2; D remains unclear. This CDR3 is 15 amino acids long. V was cut by 0 bases and J by 3 bases, with 8 bases left in between. CDR1 MGHRA and CDR2 YSYEKL come from the germline V gene.

The chain carries TRBV12-3 or TRBV12-4 and TRBJ2-1, with D perhaps TRBD2 (6 bases). CDR3 length: 13 residues. Deletions cut 7 bases from V and 7 bases from J, with 14 bases between. The CDR3 sequence: CASTTAGRNEQFF. In nucleotides, the CDR3 is TGTGCCAGCACGACGGCGGGAAGGAATGAGCAGTTCTTC.

The chain carries TRBV5-4 and TRBJ1-1; 9 positions agree with TRBD1. V lost 1 base, J lost 4 bases, and 2 bases stayed unmatched. CDR1 is SGHNT, CDR2 YYREEE, per germline (reference sequence). The CDR3 runs to 14 residues. CDR3 region: CASSLTTGGTEAFF. CDR3 nucleotides: TGTGCCAGCAGCTTGACGACAGGGGGCACTGAAGCTTTCTTT.

J is TRBJ2-2 and V is TRBV7-7; unclear D gene. Trimming cost V 5 bases and J 5 bases, with 9 bases left between them. The CDR3 contains 13 residues. Germline CDR1 SSHAT, CDR2 FNYEAQ (reference sequence). CDR3 sequence (DNA): TGTGCCAGCAGCCCCTCCCGGACCGGGGAGCTGTTTTTT. This gives the protein CASSPSRTGELFF.

The count of this clone is one. This rearrangement joins TRBV28 to TRBJ1-2; weak D call: TRBD1 (6 bases). The CDR3 has 12 residues. Germline CDR1 and CDR2: MDHEN and SYDVKM. The germline V and J ends were trimmed by 8 bases and 4 bases, with 11 bases remaining between them. In nucleotides, the CDR3 is TGTGCCAGCCTGGACAGTGGCTATGGCTACACCTTC. Translation gives CASLDSGYGYTF.

This chain links TRBV4-2 with TRBJ2-7, with 12 bases that match TRBD1. J lost 7 bases, V lost 1 base, and 11 bases had no gene match. This CDR3 has 17 residues. CDR1 LGHNA and CDR2 YNFKEQ come from the germline V gene. CDR3 sequence: CASSQATSGTGGREQYF. CDR3 DNA sequence: TGTGCCAGCAGCCAAGCGACCTCCGGGACAGGGGGCCGGGAGCAGTACTTC.